The TCR beta chain described here comes from a study of CD4 and CD8 cells across lung adenocarcinoma regions. Trimming shortened V by 6 bases and J by 3 bases, and 12 bases separated the two germline ends. This CDR3 comprises 13 residues. Germline loops: CDR1 MNHNS, CDR2 SASEGT. TCRdb re-called the PCR reads through MiXCR, storing one row per CDR3 protein. The sample has 4,000 or so distinct CDR3 sequences, 60% to 80% seen once. Localized lung adenocarcinoma, a non-small cell lung cancer, affected the donors. This chain links TRBV6-1 with TRBJ2-7; possible D gene TRBD2, 6 bases. Sequenced sample: CD4+ T cells from the margin of a lung tumor. The TCR was taken from a male donor with lung adenocarcinoma. The CD4 and CD8 labels of this study may be unreliable. This CDR3 reads CASSPGLFYEQYF. Here the CDR3 DNA reads TGTGCCAGCAGCCCGGGACTGTTCTACGAGCAGTACTTC.